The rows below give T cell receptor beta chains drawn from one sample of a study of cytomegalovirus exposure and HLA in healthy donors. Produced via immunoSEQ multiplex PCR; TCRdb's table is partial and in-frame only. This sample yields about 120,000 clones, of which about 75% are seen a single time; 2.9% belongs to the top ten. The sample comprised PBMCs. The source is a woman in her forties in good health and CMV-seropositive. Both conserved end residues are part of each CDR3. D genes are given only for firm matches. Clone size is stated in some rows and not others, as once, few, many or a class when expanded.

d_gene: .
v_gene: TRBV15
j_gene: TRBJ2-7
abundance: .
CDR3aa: CATSIRQVGTYEQYF
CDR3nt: TGTGCCACCAGCATACGACAGGTGGGGACCTACGAGCAGTACTTC

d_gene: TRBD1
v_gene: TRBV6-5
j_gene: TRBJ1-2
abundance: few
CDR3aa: CASSYKDRDVNYGYTF
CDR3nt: TGTGCCAGCAGTTACAAGGACAGGGATGTAAACTATGGCTACACCTTC

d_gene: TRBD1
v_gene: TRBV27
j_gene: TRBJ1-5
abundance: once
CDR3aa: CASRPTGGSQPQHF
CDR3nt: TGTGCCAGCAGACCCACAGGGGGTAGTCAGCCCCAGCATTTT

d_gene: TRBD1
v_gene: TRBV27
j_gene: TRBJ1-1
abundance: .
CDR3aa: CASSLKTGRMNTEAFF
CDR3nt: TGTGCCAGCAGCCTCAAGACAGGGCGCATGAACACTGAAGCTTTCTTT

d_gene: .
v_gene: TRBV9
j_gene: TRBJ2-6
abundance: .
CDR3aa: CASTGGAGANVLTF
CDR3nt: TGTGCCAGCACTGGCGGGGCTGGGGCCAACGTCCTGACTTTC

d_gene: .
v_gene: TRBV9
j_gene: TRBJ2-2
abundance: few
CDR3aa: CASSVGLGELFF
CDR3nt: TGTGCCAGCAGCGTAGGTCTCGGGGAGCTGTTTTTT

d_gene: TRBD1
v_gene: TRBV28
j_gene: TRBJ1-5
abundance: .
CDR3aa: CASRWTGGSNQPQHF
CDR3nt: TGTGCCAGCAGATGGACAGGGGGCAGCAATCAGCCCCAGCATTTT

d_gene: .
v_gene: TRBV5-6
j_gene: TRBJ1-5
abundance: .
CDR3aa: CASSLEGVSNQPQHF
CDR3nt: TGTGCCAGCAGCTTGGAAGGGGTAAGCAATCAGCCCCAGCATTTT

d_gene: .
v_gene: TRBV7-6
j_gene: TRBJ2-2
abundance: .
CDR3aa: CASSLVVARSNTGELFF
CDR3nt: TGTGCCAGCAGCTTAGTGGTTGCGCGGAGTAACACCGGGGAGCTGTTTTTT

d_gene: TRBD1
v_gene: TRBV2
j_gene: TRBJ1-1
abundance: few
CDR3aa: CARAASGDRDTEAFF
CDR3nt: TGTGCCAGAGCCGCGTCTGGGGACAGGGATACTGAAGCTTTCTTT

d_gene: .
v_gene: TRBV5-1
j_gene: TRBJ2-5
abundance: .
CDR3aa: CASSLHRDQGTQYF
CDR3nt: TGCGCCAGCAGCCTCCACAGGGACCAGGGGACCCAGTACTTC

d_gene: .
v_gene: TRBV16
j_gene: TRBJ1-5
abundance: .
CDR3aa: CASSLGLWNQPQHF
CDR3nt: TGTGCCAGCAGCCTGGGACTGTGGAATCAGCCCCAGCATTTT

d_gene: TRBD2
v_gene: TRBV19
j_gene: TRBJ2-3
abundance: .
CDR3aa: CASSIGLAGVGTQYF
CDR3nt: TGTGCCAGTAGTATTGGGCTAGCGGGAGTTGGTACGCAGTATTTT

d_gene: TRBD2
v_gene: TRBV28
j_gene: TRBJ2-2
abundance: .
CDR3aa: CASDRAGGGTDTGELFF
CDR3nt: TGTGCCAGCGACCGAGCGGGAGGGGGTACGGACACCGGGGAGCTGTTTTTT

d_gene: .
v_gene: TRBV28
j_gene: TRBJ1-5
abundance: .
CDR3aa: CASSLMAVQPQHF
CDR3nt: TGTGCCAGCAGTTTAATGGCGGTTCAGCCCCAGCATTTT

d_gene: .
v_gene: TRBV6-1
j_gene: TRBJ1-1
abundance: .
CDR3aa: CATHPQVNTEAFF
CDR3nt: TGTGCCACACACCCACAGGTGAACACTGAAGCTTTCTTT

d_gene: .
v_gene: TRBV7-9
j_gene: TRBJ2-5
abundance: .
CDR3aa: CASSLAPPVVETQYF
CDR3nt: TGTGCCAGCAGCTTAGCCCCTCCGGTAGTGGAGACCCAGTACTTC

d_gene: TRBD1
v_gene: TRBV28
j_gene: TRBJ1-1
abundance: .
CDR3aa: CASKGQDTEAFF
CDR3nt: TGTGCCAGCAAGGGACAGGACACTGAAGCTTTCTTT

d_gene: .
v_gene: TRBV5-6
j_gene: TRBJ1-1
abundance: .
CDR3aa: CASSLEPGISTEAFF
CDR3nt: TGTGCCAGCAGCTTAGAACCCGGGATTAGCACTGAAGCTTTCTTT

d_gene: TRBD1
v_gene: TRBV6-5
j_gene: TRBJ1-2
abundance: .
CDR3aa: CASKEGQGNGYTF
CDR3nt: TGTGCCAGCAAAGAGGGACAGGGGAATGGCTACACCTTC

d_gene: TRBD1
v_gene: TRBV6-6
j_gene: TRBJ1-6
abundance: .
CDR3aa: CASRRTTGYNSPLHF
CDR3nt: TGTGCCAGCAGGCGCACGACAGGGTATAATTCACCCCTCCACTTT

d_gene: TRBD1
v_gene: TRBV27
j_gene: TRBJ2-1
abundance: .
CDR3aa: CASSLWDRGNDNEQFF
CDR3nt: TGTGCCAGCAGTTTATGGGACAGGGGTAACGACAATGAGCAGTTCTTC

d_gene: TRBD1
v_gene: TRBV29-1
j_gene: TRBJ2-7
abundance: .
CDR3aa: CSVDRGTGEQYF
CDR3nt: TGCAGCGTTGACAGGGGGACGGGTGAGCAGTACTTC

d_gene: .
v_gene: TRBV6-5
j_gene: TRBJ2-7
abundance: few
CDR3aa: CASSWSGDYEQYF
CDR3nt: TGTGCCAGCAGTTGGTCAGGGGACTACGAGCAGTACTTC

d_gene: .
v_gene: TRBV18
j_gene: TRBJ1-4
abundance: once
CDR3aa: CASSLLRAGNEKLFF
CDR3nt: TGTGCCAGCTCATTGCTCAGGGCCGGTAATGAAAAACTGTTTTTT

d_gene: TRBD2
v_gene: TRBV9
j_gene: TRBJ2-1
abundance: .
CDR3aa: CASSPRQGLVTNEQFF
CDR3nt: TGTGCCAGCAGCCCTAGGCAGGGACTAGTTACCAATGAGCAGTTCTTC

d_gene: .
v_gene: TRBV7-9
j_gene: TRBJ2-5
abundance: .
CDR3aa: CASSPLNKETQYF
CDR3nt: TGTGCCAGCAGCCCCCTTAACAAAGAGACCCAGTACTTC

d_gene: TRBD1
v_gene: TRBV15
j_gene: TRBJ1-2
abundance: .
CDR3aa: CATSRDPGGYGYTF
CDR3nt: TGTGCCACCAGCAGAGATCCAGGGGGGTATGGCTACACCTTC

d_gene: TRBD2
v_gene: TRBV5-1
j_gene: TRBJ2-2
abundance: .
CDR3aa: CASSPSGTNTGELFF
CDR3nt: TGCGCCAGCAGCCCTAGCGGGACGAACACCGGGGAGCTGTTTTTT

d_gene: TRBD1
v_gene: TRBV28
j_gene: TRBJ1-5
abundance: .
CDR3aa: CASRTGGSQPQHF
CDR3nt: TGTGCCAGCCGAACAGGGGGCTCTCAGCCCCAGCATTTT

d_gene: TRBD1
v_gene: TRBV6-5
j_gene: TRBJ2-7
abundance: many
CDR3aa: CASSKGGTYEQYF
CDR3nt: TGTGCCAGCAGTAAAGGGGGCACCTACGAGCAGTACTTC

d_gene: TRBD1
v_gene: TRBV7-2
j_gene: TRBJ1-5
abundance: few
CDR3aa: CASSFDRDQPQHF
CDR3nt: TGTGCCAGCAGCTTCGACAGGGATCAGCCCCAGCATTTT

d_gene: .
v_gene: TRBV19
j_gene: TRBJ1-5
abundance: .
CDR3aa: CASTSRGQPQHF
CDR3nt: TGTGCCAGTACCTCTCGGGGACAGCCCCAGCATTTT

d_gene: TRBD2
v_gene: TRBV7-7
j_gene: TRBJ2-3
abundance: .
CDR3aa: CASSSGGADTQYF
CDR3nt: TGTGCCAGCTCTAGCGGGGGGGCAGATACGCAGTATTTT

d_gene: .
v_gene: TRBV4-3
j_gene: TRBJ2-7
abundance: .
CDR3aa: CASSHRSGDPWEQYF
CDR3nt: TGCGCCAGCAGCCATCGTTCAGGGGACCCATGGGAGCAGTACTTC